This T cell receptor beta chain was captured by sequencing in a study of control samples from healthy donors and cancer patients. Only a few counts were recorded for this clone. One end of the junction fails to match germline, which may point to a read error. Here immunoSEQ multiplex PCR was the method, and the copy in TCRdb shows in-frame clones only, minus some. Here the sample spans approximately 190,000 clones, about 89% being singletons. Sequenced: blood. The TCR comes from a man aged 25 to 40 in good health.

The CDR3 DNA follows: TGCGCCAGCAGCTTGGCCGGACAGAGCAACCAGCCCCAGCATTTT. Translated: CASSLAGQSNQPQHF. The chain employs TRBV5-1 and TRBJ1-5; a possible D gene is TRBD1 (6 bases). Germline V gene sequence: CDR1 SGHRS, CDR2 YFSETQ. This CDR3 is 15 amino acids long.